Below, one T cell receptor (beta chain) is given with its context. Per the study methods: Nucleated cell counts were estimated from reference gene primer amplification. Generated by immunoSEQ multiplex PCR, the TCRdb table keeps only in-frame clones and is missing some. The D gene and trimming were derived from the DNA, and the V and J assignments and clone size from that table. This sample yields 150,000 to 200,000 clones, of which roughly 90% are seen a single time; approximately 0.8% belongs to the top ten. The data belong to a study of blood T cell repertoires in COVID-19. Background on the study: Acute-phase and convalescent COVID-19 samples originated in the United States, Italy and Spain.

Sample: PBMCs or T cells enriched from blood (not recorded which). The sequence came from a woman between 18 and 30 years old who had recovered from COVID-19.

The CDR3: CASRVITGGTGELFF. DNA for the CDR3: TGCGCCAGCAGAGTTATTACAGGGGGCACCGGGGAGCTGTTTTTT. This chain uses TRBV5-1 with TRBJ2-2; 8 positions agree with TRBD1. Germline trimming cut 5 bases from V and 4 bases from J; bases unmatched to any gene: 7. In germline, CDR1 is SGHRS, CDR2 YFSETQ. The CDR3 has 15 residues.